These 20 T cell receptor beta chains share one sample of origin, sequenced in a study of CD8+ T cells in alopecia areata. Reverse transcription of extracted RNA yielded cDNA, which provided the sequencing template. Sequencing was performed with immunoSEQ multiplex PCR; in TCRdb, only in-frame clones are kept and a portion is missing. The table has 130,000 to 150,000 clones, roughly 82% seen once. Sample treatment: oral pan-JAK inhibitor, 5-10 mg twice daily. Sequences were derived from CD8+ T cells sorted from blood, sampled at week 4, from a patient treated with tofacitinib. These receptors were collected from a human donor with alopecia areata.

V is TRBV29-1 and J is TRBJ2-7; the D call may be TRBD1 or TRBD2 (5 bases each). This CDR3 contains 13 residues. CDR1 SQVTM and CDR2 ANQGSEA come from the germline V gene. The germline V and J ends were trimmed by 1 base and 2 bases, with 9 bases remaining between them. The CDR3 DNA sequence: TGCAGCGTTGAAGGGGACGGTCCCTACGAGCAGTACTTC. Encoded protein: CSVEGDGPYEQYF.

The rearrangement links TRBV6-6 to TRBJ2-3; D is ambiguous. From germline, CDR1 is MNHNY and CDR2 SVGAGI (reference sequence). The germline V and J ends were trimmed by 1 base and 2 bases, with 4 bases remaining between them. CDR3 size: 13 residues. The CDR3 sequence is CASSYFSTDTQYF. CDR3 DNA: TGTGCCAGCAGTTACTTCTCCACAGATACGCAGTATTTT.

The V and J genes are TRBV23-1 and TRBJ2-1, with unresolved D. TRBV23-1 is labeled an ORF, and its function is uncertain. Trimming pared 2 bases from V and 1 base from J, leaving 9 bases between. This CDR3 comprises 15 residues. The CDR3 DNA is TGCGCCAGCAGTCAAATCTATGGGTCCTACAATGAGCAGTTCTTC. The encoded protein is CASSQIYGSYNEQFF.

A note on this clone: At the DNA level, this CDR3 is encoded by other sequences in the same sample as well. This chain uses TRBV5-4 with TRBJ2-5, with unresolved D. The germline V and J ends were trimmed by 2 bases and 2 bases, with 1 base remaining between them. CDR1 and CDR2 (germline): SGHNT, YYREEE (reference sequence). The CDR3 covers 11 residues. This chain's CDR3 is CASSFQETQYF. The CDR3 coding sequence is TGTGCCAGCAGCTTTCAAGAGACCCAGTACTTC.

The J gene is TRBJ2-7, the V gene TRBV29-1; 9 positions agree with TRBD1. The CDR3 length is 14 residues. Germline lookup yields CDR1 SQVTM and CDR2 ANQGSEA. V trimming: 7 bases; J trimming: 2 bases; junction bases outside the gene matches: 9. The CDR3, as DNA: TGCAGCGCCTGGACAGGGGAGTATCCCTACGAGCAGTACTTC. Translation gives CSAWTGEYPYEQYF.

The chain joins TRBV6-5 to TRBJ2-5; D is unresolved. Germline CDR1 reads MNHEY; CDR2 reads SVGAGI. V was shortened by 0 bases and J by 1 base, with 9 bases between the two germline ends. This CDR3 has 15 amino acids. The CDR3 here is CASSYSIRLQETQYF. The CDR3 bases are TGTGCCAGCAGTTACTCGATTCGGCTCCAAGAGACCCAGTACTTC.

The chain is built from TRBV6-1 and TRBJ2-5; D is undetermined. This CDR3 region has 12 residues. V lost 6 bases to trimming and J lost 0 bases, with 5 bases between them. Germline CDR1 MNHNS, CDR2 SASEGT. Here the CDR3 DNA reads TGTGCCAGCAGCCAGAACCAAGAGACCCAGTACTTC. Translating gives CASSQNQETQYF.

The rearrangement joins TRBV2 to TRBJ1-1, with D possibly TRBD1 on 5 matching bases. CDR1 is SNHLY, CDR2 FYNNEI, per germline. V was trimmed by 5 bases and J by 3 bases, leaving 10 bases between them. The length of the CDR3 is 13 residues. The DNA for the CDR3 is TGTGCCAGCAGTACCGGGGCCTACACTGAAGCTTTCTTT. It yields the protein CASSTGAYTEAFF.

In this sample, this clone turned up once. The chain employs TRBV7-2 and TRBJ2-1, with D maybe TRBD1 (6 bases). This CDR3 region has 11 residues. V lost 4 bases and J 9 bases, leaving 7 bases between the germline ends. Germline V gene lookup returns CDR1 SGHTA and CDR2 FQGNSA. The chain's CDR3 is CASSSRGEQFF. The CDR3 bases are TGTGCCAGCAGCTCCAGGGGTGAGCAGTTCTTC. Full variable domain (rest looked up from reference TRBV7-2 and TRBJ2-1): GAGVSQSPSNKVTEKGKDVELRCDPISGHTALYWYRQSLGQGLEFLIYFQGNSAPDKSGLPSDRFSAERTGGSVSTLTIQRTQQEDSAVYLCASSSRGEQFFGPGTRLTVL.

The chain couples TRBV6-5 to TRBJ2-1; 7 nucleotides match TRBD2. Germline V gene lookup returns CDR1 MNHEY and CDR2 SVGAGI. The CDR3 sequence is 15 residues long. V shed 8 bases and J 2 bases; nucleotides not matched to a gene: 9. This CDR3 is CASFSGGGAYNEQFF. The DNA of the CDR3 is TGTGCCAGCTTCAGCGGCGGGGGTGCCTACAATGAGCAGTTCTTC.

The chain combines TRBV4-3 with TRBJ2-3, with D possibly matching TRBD2 (6 bases). The CDR3 spans 18 residues. Per the germline V gene, CDR1 is LGHNA and CDR2 is YSLEER. Trimming took off 0 bases at V and 10 bases at J, with 26 bases between the two ends. CDR3 DNA sequence: TGCGCCAGCAGCCAAGATGGTAGGAGCTCCAGAACCCCGGGGGCGCAGTATTTT. It is translated as CASSQDGRSSRTPGAQYF.

The V call is TRBV29-1, the J call TRBJ2-1, with a weak D call TRBD2 (7 bases). Trimming took off 6 bases at V and 4 bases at J, with 19 bases between the two ends. From germline, CDR1 is SQVTM and CDR2 ANQGSEA. The CDR3 has 15 amino acids. The chain's CDR3 is CSVVGGASGYNEQFF. CDR3 DNA sequence: TGCAGCGTGGTGGGGGGGGCTAGCGGATACAATGAGCAGTTCTTC.

The chain recombines TRBV27 with TRBJ1-1, with TRBD1 matching 7 bases. V lost 0 bases, J lost 3 bases, and 7 bases stayed unmatched. Germline CDR1 is MNHEY and CDR2 is SMNVEV (reference sequence). The CDR3 loop spans 16 amino acids. The CDR3 protein is CASSLSRGQSYTEAFF. Here the CDR3 DNA reads TGTGCCAGCAGTTTATCGCGGGGACAGAGTTACACTGAAGCTTTCTTT.

The table lists this clone with a count of one. The CDR3 loop reads CASSPIAGGPYNEQFF. CDR3 DNA: TGTGCCAGCAGCCCCATAGCGGGGGGACCCTACAATGAGCAGTTCTTC. The chain is built from TRBV7-6 and TRBJ2-1; 10 positions agree with TRBD2. There are 16 residues in the CDR3. Germline assignment: CDR1 SGHVS and CDR2 FNYEAQ. The trim removed 5 bases at V and 2 bases at J, leaving 6 bases unmatched.

V is TRBV6-5 and J is TRBJ2-7, with 8 bases matching TRBD2. The CDR3 is 15 residues long. Germline CDR1 is MNHEY and CDR2 is SVGAGI. V shed 1 base, J shed 2 bases, and the junction held 4 bases outside the gene matches. Here the CDR3 reads CASSYFSGTAYEQYF. As DNA, the CDR3 is TGTGCCAGCAGTTACTTTAGCGGGACCGCCTACGAGCAGTACTTC.

This clone has only one observation. The V call is TRBV4-2, the J call TRBJ1-5, with unresolved D. The CDR3 is 16 residues long. V gave up 3 bases and J gave up 2 bases, with 14 bases separating them. The V gene's germline CDR1 is LGHNA and CDR2 YNFKEQ. CDR3: CASSQEEGLGNQPQHF. Here the CDR3 DNA reads TGTGCCAGCAGCCAGGAGGAAGGGTTGGGCAATCAGCCCCAGCATTTT.

This clone was seen only once. This chain joins TRBV2 and TRBJ2-5; TRBD2 matches at 7 bases. This CDR3 is 15 amino acids long. With V trimmed by 6 bases and J by 0 bases, 7 bases remained unmatched. Germline V lookup: CDR1 SNHLY, CDR2 FYNNEI. CDR3 sequence: CASRGEGADQETQYF. The CDR3 nucleotides read TGTGCCAGCAGGGGGGAGGGAGCGGACCAAGAGACCCAGTACTTC.

This chain joins TRBV19 and TRBJ2-1, with D possibly being TRBD2 (6 bases). The CDR3 runs to 14 residues. Per the germline V gene, CDR1 is LNHDA and CDR2 is SQIVND (reference sequence). Trimming pared 3 bases from V and 0 bases from J, leaving 6 bases between. This CDR3 reads CASSMRGSYNEQFF. The CDR3 nucleotides are TGTGCCAGTAGTATGCGGGGCTCCTACAATGAGCAGTTCTTC.

The chain recombines TRBV7-9 with TRBJ2-3, with TRBD2 matching 8 bases. Trimming removed 5 bases from V and 2 bases from J; junction bases left unmatched: 6. The CDR3 runs 15 residues. From germline, CDR1 is SEHNR and CDR2 FQNEAQ (reference sequence). CDR3 sequence: CASSEAGATTDTQYF. CDR3 sequence (DNA): TGTGCCAGCAGCGAAGCGGGGGCCACCACAGATACGCAGTATTTT.

This chain uses TRBV2 with TRBJ2-6; no definite D call. The CDR3 is 17 residues long. The germline V and J ends were trimmed by 7 bases and 0 bases, with 16 bases remaining between them. CDR1 SNHLY and CDR2 FYNNEI come from the germline V gene. CDR3 loop: CASTPSGRFSGANVLTF. In DNA, the CDR3 is TGTGCCAGCACCCCCTCAGGCAGGTTCTCTGGGGCCAACGTCCTGACTTTC.